The source of this TCR beta chain is a study of blood T cell repertoires in COVID-19. Whole-study context: T cells, B-cell-depleted T cells, or PBMCs supplied cDNA or gDNA.

The CDR3 contains 13 residues. Germline assignment: CDR1 KGHSH and CDR2 LQKENI. Deletions cut 2 bases from V and 5 bases from J, with 9 bases between. Profiling relied on immunoSEQ multiplex PCR, and the TCRdb table lists in-frame clones only, not all of them. Counted here are about 240,000 clones, around 89% occurring once; the ten biggest clones make up under 10%. This TCR came from a man between 35 and 55 years old who had recovered from COVID-19. The chain has TRBV18 and TRBJ2-5; no reliable D call. Sequenced: PBMCs or T cells enriched from blood (not recorded which). CDR3 loop: CASSPGRSETQYF. CDR3 nucleotide sequence: TGTGCCAGCTCACCAGGCAGGTCGGAGACCCAGTACTTC.